This entry is about one T cell receptor (beta chain). The data belong to a study of blood T cell repertoires in COVID-19. Study overall: From T cells, B-cell-depleted T cells, or PBMCs came the material, which was cDNA or gDNA.

Germline V CDR1 and CDR2: MNHNS, SASEGT. There are 15 residues in the CDR3. V dropped 2 bases and J dropped 4 bases, with 11 bases sitting between them. In the original workflow: Amplification with reference gene primers provided the estimates of nucleated cell counts. Assay: immunoSEQ multiplex PCR; the TCRdb copy retains only in-frame clones and omits some. The D gene and trimming were derived from the DNA, and the V and J assignments and clone size from that table. This table has just over 90,000 clones, roughly 90% appearing once. This clonotype was sampled from a human donor with active COVID-19. The donor label of this sample is uncertain. The sequenced sample consisted of peripheral blood. The chain links TRBV6-1 to TRBJ2-2; D perhaps matches TRBD1 (5 bases). CDR3 protein: CASSEKTRATGELFF. The CDR3 bases are TGTGCCAGCAGTGAAAAGACCAGGGCCACCGGGGAGCTGTTTTTT.